These 10 T cell receptor beta chains originate from one sample sequenced in a study of blood T cell repertoires in COVID-19. Method: immunoSEQ multiplex PCR; TCRdb's copy keeps in-frame clones and lacks some. The sample holds 200,000 to 250,000 clones, 84% seen once. Sample: peripheral blood. The source of these receptors is a woman aged 60-75 years who had recovered from COVID-19.

The chain joins TRBV25-1 to TRBJ2-3; tentative D call: TRBD2 (6 bases). The germline V gene encodes CDR1 MGHDK and CDR2 SYGVNS. The V gene lost 1 base and the J gene lost 0 bases, with 14 bases spanning the gap. This CDR3 contains 17 residues. CDR3 nucleotide sequence: TGTGCCAGCAGTGAATTCGGGGGAAGTTCCAGCACAGATACGCAGTATTTT. Translation: CASSEFGGSSSTDTQYF.

This clone was seen once. The chain links TRBV5-1 to TRBJ2-1; 12 nucleotides line up with TRBD1. Germline V lookup: CDR1 SGHRS, CDR2 YFSETQ. The J segment lost 8 bases and the V segment lost 3 bases, leaving 6 bases of the junction unmatched. The CDR3 consists of 15 residues. The CDR3 DNA reads TGCGCCAGCAGCTCGGGACAGGGGGCGGGGGATGAGCAGTTCTTC. Amino acid sequence: CASSSGQGAGDEQFF. Drawing the rest from reference TRBV5-1 and TRBJ2-1, the complete variable domain is KAGVTQTPRYLIKTRGQQVTLSCSPISGHRSVSWYQQTPGQGLQFLFEYFSETQRNKGNFPGRFSGRQFSNSRSEMNVSTLELGDSALYLCASSSGQGAGDEQFFGPGTRLTVL.

This chain links TRBV2 with TRBJ1-2, with 7 bases matching TRBD1. J gave up 7 bases and V 8 bases, and 7 bases lay outside the gene matches. The CDR3 contains 12 residues. Germline V gene data show CDR1 as SNHLY and CDR2 as FYNNEI. The CDR3 DNA is TGTGCCAGCCCTGAAGGGGGCCTTGGCTACACCTTC. Encoded protein: CASPEGGLGYTF.

This clone came up once. This chain joins TRBV7-8 and TRBJ1-4; unclear D gene. The germline gives CDR1 SGHVS, CDR2 FQNEAQ. Trimming took 4 bases from V and 1 from J, leaving 7 bases between them. The CDR3 runs to 14 residues. The chain's CDR3 is CASSWARTNEKLFF. CDR3 DNA sequence: TGTGCCAGCAGCTGGGCCAGAACTAATGAAAAACTGTTTTTT.

A few counts support this clone. The chain couples TRBV2 to TRBJ1-3; D unclear. This CDR3 comprises 17 residues. V was trimmed by 4 bases and J by 1 base, leaving 17 bases between them. The germline V gene encodes CDR1 SNHLY and CDR2 FYNNEI. The CDR3 loop reads CASSVLTRSRSGNTIYF. DNA for the CDR3: TGTGCCAGCAGTGTACTGACCCGAAGCAGGTCTGGAAACACCATATATTTT.

The V and J genes are TRBV7-9 and TRBJ2-7, with 8 nucleotides matching TRBD1. Germline CDR1 and CDR2: SEHNR and FQNEAQ (reference sequence). There are 16 residues in the CDR3. V lost 1 base to trimming and J lost 3 bases; unmatched junction nucleotides: 8. Here the CDR3 DNA reads TGTGCCAGCAGCTTAGGGTTCGTAGGACAGGGCTACGAGCAGTACTTC. Encoded protein: CASSLGFVGQGYEQYF.

The gene calls are TRBV4-1 and TRBJ1-6; no firm D call. The CDR3 loop spans 13 amino acids. Trimming pared 0 bases from V and 9 bases from J, leaving 6 bases between. Per germline, CDR1 MGHRA and CDR2 YSYEKL. The CDR3 DNA reads as TGCGCCAGCAGCCAAGAGTCCTCTTCACCCCTCCACTTT. Amino acid sequence: CASSQESSSPLHF.

This chain connects TRBV10-1 to TRBJ2-7; 7 positions match TRBD2. Germline-derived CDR1 and CDR2 are WNHNN and SYGVQD (reference sequence). V shed 7 bases and J 2 bases; nucleotides not matched to a gene: 14. This CDR3 has 16 amino acids. DNA of the CDR3: TGCGCCAGCACTCATTGGGGAGGGGAAGGTCCCTACGAGCAGTACTTC. Translated: CASTHWGGEGPYEQYF.

Regarding this clone: The junction and the germline gene differ at one end; a read error may be behind it. The rearrangement joins TRBV7-8 to TRBJ1-5, with D possibly being TRBD1 (5 bases). The V gene's germline CDR1 is SGHVS and CDR2 FQNEAQ. This CDR3 has 12 amino acids. The CDR3 nucleotides are TGTGCCGGCAGGGCTGGCAATCAGCCCCAGCATTTT. Translated, it gives CAGRAGNQPQHF.

On this clone itself: An end of the junction differs from the germline gene, which may be a read error. This sequence joins TRBV27 and TRBJ2-3; D unresolved. Germline CDR1 MNHEY, CDR2 SMNVEV (reference sequence). This CDR3 has 14 amino acids. The CDR3 spells CASKQASSTDTQYF. CDR3 nucleotides: TGTGCGAGCAAGCAGGCAAGTAGCACAGATACGCAGTATTTT.